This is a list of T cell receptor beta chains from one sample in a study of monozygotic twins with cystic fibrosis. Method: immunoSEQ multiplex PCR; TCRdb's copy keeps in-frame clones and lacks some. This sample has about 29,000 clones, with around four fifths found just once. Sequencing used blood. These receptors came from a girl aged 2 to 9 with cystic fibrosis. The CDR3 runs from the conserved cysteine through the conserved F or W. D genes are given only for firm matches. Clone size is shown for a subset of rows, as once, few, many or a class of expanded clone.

CDR3 DNA: TGTGCCATCAGTGAGTCAATCAGGGTTGAGGGCTACACCTTC
CDR3 protein: CAISESIRVEGYTF
J gene: TRBJ1-2
clone size: NA
D gene: NA
V gene: TRBV10-3
CDR3 length: 14

CDR3 DNA: TGTGCCAGTAGTATTGGTCGCGGAGGGGGCATTTTTGGCTACACCTTC
CDR3 protein: CASSIGRGGGIFGYTF
J gene: TRBJ1-2
clone size: NA
D gene: TRBD1
V gene: TRBV19
CDR3 length: 16

CDR3 DNA: TGTGCCAGCAGCTTACGGGGGTATGAGCAGTTCTTC
CDR3 protein: CASSLRGYEQFF
J gene: TRBJ2-1
clone size: NA
D gene: NA
V gene: TRBV13
CDR3 length: 12

CDR3 DNA: TGTGCCAGCAGTCGCAGAGCGGGAGATGCCTACAATGAGCAGTTCTTC
CDR3 protein: CASSRRAGDAYNEQFF
J gene: TRBJ2-1
clone size: NA
D gene: TRBD2
V gene: TRBV6-6
CDR3 length: 16

CDR3 DNA: TGTGCCAGTAATGGCCAGGGAGATCAGCCCCAGCATTTT
CDR3 protein: CASNGQGDQPQHF
J gene: TRBJ1-5
clone size: few
D gene: NA
V gene: TRBV19
CDR3 length: 13

CDR3 DNA: TGTGCCAGCAGCTTAGGGGCAGGGGAGCTGTTTTTT
CDR3 protein: CASSLGAGELFF
J gene: TRBJ2-2
clone size: NA
D gene: NA
V gene: TRBV7-6
CDR3 length: 12

CDR3 DNA: TGTGCCAGCAGCGGCAGGGGGATCAATCAGCCCCAGCATTTT
CDR3 protein: CASSGRGINQPQHF
J gene: TRBJ1-5
clone size: NA
D gene: TRBD1
V gene: TRBV7-9
CDR3 length: 14

CDR3 DNA: TGTGCCAGCAGCGTTGGAGGGGAGGCTAGCGGGAGAAGCTCCTACAATGAGCAGTTCTTC
CDR3 protein: CASSVGGEASGRSSYNEQFF
J gene: TRBJ2-1
clone size: NA
D gene: TRBD2
V gene: TRBV9
CDR3 length: 20

CDR3 DNA: TGTGCCAGCAGTTTATCGGGGACAGGGGGCTACGAGCAGTACTTC
CDR3 protein: CASSLSGTGGYEQYF
J gene: TRBJ2-7
clone size: few
D gene: TRBD1
V gene: TRBV27
CDR3 length: 15

CDR3 DNA: TGTGCCAGCAGTCGTAGCGGGAGAGCGGAAAATACGCAGTATTTT
CDR3 protein: CASSRSGRAENTQYF
J gene: TRBJ2-3
clone size: NA
D gene: TRBD2
V gene: TRBV4-2
CDR3 length: 15

CDR3 DNA: TGTGCCAGCAGCCAAGCACCGGATACCAGTAGCAATCAGCCCCAGCATTTT
CDR3 protein: CASSQAPDTSSNQPQHF
J gene: TRBJ1-5
clone size: NA
D gene: NA
V gene: TRBV4-2
CDR3 length: 17

CDR3 DNA: TGTGCCAGCAGCCACGGCGGGGGGACAGGAAACTATGGCTACACCTTC
CDR3 protein: CASSHGGGTGNYGYTF
J gene: TRBJ1-2
clone size: NA
D gene: TRBD1
V gene: TRBV14
CDR3 length: 16

CDR3 DNA: TGCGCCAGCAGCCAAGATATCGTTCATAGCAATCAGCCCCAGCATTTT
CDR3 protein: CASSQDIVHSNQPQHF
J gene: TRBJ1-5
clone size: NA
D gene: NA
V gene: TRBV4-1
CDR3 length: 16

CDR3 DNA: TGCAGCGTTGTCCGGCCGGGACTAGCGGAATACTACAATGAGCAGTTCTTC
CDR3 protein: CSVVRPGLAEYYNEQFF
J gene: TRBJ2-1
clone size: NA
D gene: TRBD2
V gene: TRBV29-1
CDR3 length: 17

CDR3 DNA: TGTGCCAGCAGCTTAGGGGGGACAGGGTTTGTTCCTGAAGCTTTCTTT
CDR3 protein: CASSLGGTGFVPEAFF
J gene: TRBJ1-1
clone size: once
D gene: TRBD1
V gene: TRBV7-9
CDR3 length: 16

CDR3 DNA: TGTGCCAGCAGTTCCGCAGACTCCTACGAGCAGTACTTC
CDR3 protein: CASSSADSYEQYF
J gene: TRBJ2-7
clone size: NA
D gene: NA
V gene: TRBV27
CDR3 length: 13

CDR3 DNA: TGTGCCAGCAGTGACCGGGTCCTCTACGAGCAGTACTTC
CDR3 protein: CASSDRVLYEQYF
J gene: TRBJ2-7
clone size: NA
D gene: NA
V gene: TRBV6-1
CDR3 length: 13

CDR3 DNA: TGTGCCAGCAGTTACGAATTAAATAGCAATCAGCCCCAGCATTTT
CDR3 protein: CASSYELNSNQPQHF
J gene: TRBJ1-5
clone size: NA
D gene: NA
V gene: TRBV6-6
CDR3 length: 15

CDR3 DNA: NA
CDR3 protein: CAWATGTAPFF
J gene: TRBJ2-1
clone size: once
D gene: NA
V gene: TRBV30
CDR3 length: 11

CDR3 DNA: TGTGCCAGCTCACCTATCGGGACAGAGAATCAGCCCCAGCATTTT
CDR3 protein: CASSPIGTENQPQHF
J gene: TRBJ1-5
clone size: few
D gene: TRBD1
V gene: TRBV18
CDR3 length: 15

CDR3 DNA: TGCAGCGTTGAAGTAGACCGTCCGGGACCCGTCTTTTGGGAGCAGTTCTTC
CDR3 protein: CSVEVDRPGPVFWEQFF
J gene: TRBJ2-1
clone size: NA
D gene: NA
V gene: TRBV29-1
CDR3 length: 17

CDR3 DNA: TGTGCCAGCAGCCGAAGCAAGAGCACAGATACGCAGTATTTT
CDR3 protein: CASSRSKSTDTQYF
J gene: TRBJ2-3
clone size: NA
D gene: NA
V gene: TRBV5-4
CDR3 length: 14

CDR3 DNA: TGTGCCAGCAGTGAACCAACCCTTGACAATGAGCAGTTCTTC
CDR3 protein: CASSEPTLDNEQFF
J gene: TRBJ2-1
clone size: NA
D gene: NA
V gene: TRBV6-1
CDR3 length: 14

CDR3 DNA: TGTGCCAGCAGGCATGTGGGGTCGAATGAGCAGTTCTTC
CDR3 protein: CASRHVGSNEQFF
J gene: TRBJ2-1
clone size: NA
D gene: NA
V gene: TRBV25-1
CDR3 length: 13

CDR3 DNA: TGTGCCAGCAGTTCGACAGGGGAATCATTCCCCGGGGAGCTGTTTTTT
CDR3 protein: CASSSTGESFPGELFF
J gene: TRBJ2-2
clone size: NA
D gene: TRBD1
V gene: TRBV2
CDR3 length: 16

CDR3 DNA: TGTGCCAGTAGTATTTTAAACATCCGGGCGGATCAGCCCCAGCATTTT
CDR3 protein: CASSILNIRADQPQHF
J gene: TRBJ1-5
clone size: few
D gene: NA
V gene: TRBV19
CDR3 length: 16

CDR3 DNA: TGTGCCTGGAGTGTCGGGGTTAGCAATCAGCCCCAGCATTTT
CDR3 protein: CAWSVGVSNQPQHF
J gene: TRBJ1-5
clone size: NA
D gene: NA
V gene: TRBV30
CDR3 length: 14

CDR3 DNA: TGTGCCAGCAGTTACTTCGCGGACAGGGAGGGTGGCTACACCTTC
CDR3 protein: CASSYFADREGGYTF
J gene: TRBJ1-2
clone size: NA
D gene: TRBD1
V gene: TRBV6-5
CDR3 length: 15

CDR3 DNA: TGTGCCAGCAGCTTGTCTGAAGCTTTCTTT
CDR3 protein: CASSLSEAFF
J gene: TRBJ1-1
clone size: NA
D gene: NA
V gene: TRBV7-9
CDR3 length: 10

CDR3 DNA: TGCGCCAGCAGTCAGTACCAGCCCCAGCATTTT
CDR3 protein: CASSQYQPQHF
J gene: TRBJ1-5
clone size: NA
D gene: NA
V gene: TRBV23-1
CDR3 length: 11

CDR3 DNA: TGTGCCAGCCTGGGACAGCCTGGGAACTACGAGCAGTACTTC
CDR3 protein: CASLGQPGNYEQYF
J gene: TRBJ2-7
clone size: NA
D gene: TRBD1
V gene: TRBV2
CDR3 length: 14

CDR3 DNA: TGCGCCAGCGCGCGAGTGGGCTCCCATGGCTACACCTTC
CDR3 protein: CASARVGSHGYTF
J gene: TRBJ1-2
clone size: NA
D gene: NA
V gene: TRBV5-1
CDR3 length: 13

CDR3 DNA: TGCGCCAGCAGCCAACAGGGTTGGCAGGAGACCCAGTACTTC
CDR3 protein: CASSQQGWQETQYF
J gene: TRBJ2-5
clone size: few
D gene: NA
V gene: TRBV5-1
CDR3 length: 14

CDR3 DNA: TGCGCCAGCAGGCCCCAGGGACTAGCGGGACACAATGAGCAGTTCTTC
CDR3 protein: CASRPQGLAGHNEQFF
J gene: TRBJ2-1
clone size: NA
D gene: TRBD2
V gene: TRBV5-1
CDR3 length: 16

CDR3 DNA: TGTGCCAGCAGTTTACTACAAGGGGGTGGCTACACCTTC
CDR3 protein: CASSLLQGGGYTF
J gene: TRBJ1-2
clone size: NA
D gene: NA
V gene: TRBV28
CDR3 length: 13

CDR3 DNA: TGTGCCAGCAGTGTTCCGATCAGCTCCTACAATGAGCAGTTCTTC
CDR3 protein: CASSVPISSYNEQFF
J gene: TRBJ2-1
clone size: few
D gene: NA
V gene: TRBV2
CDR3 length: 15

CDR3 DNA: TGTGCCAGCAGTCGACAGGGTCGCAATCAGCCCCAGCATTTT
CDR3 protein: CASSRQGRNQPQHF
J gene: TRBJ1-5
clone size: NA
D gene: TRBD1
V gene: TRBV11-2
CDR3 length: 14

CDR3 DNA: TGTGCCTCTTTCGGGAGGGGCCAAGAGACCCAGTACTTC
CDR3 protein: CASFGRGQETQYF
J gene: TRBJ2-5
clone size: NA
D gene: TRBD2
V gene: TRBV30
CDR3 length: 13

CDR3 DNA: TGTGCCAGCAGCGTAGGAAGACAGGGGAAGGAAGACCCCCTCCACTTT
CDR3 protein: CASSVGRQGKEDPLHF
J gene: TRBJ1-6
clone size: NA
D gene: TRBD1
V gene: TRBV9
CDR3 length: 16

CDR3 DNA: TGTGCCAGCTCACTACTAGCGGGAGTGAGCAATGAGCAGTTCTTC
CDR3 protein: CASSLLAGVSNEQFF
J gene: TRBJ2-1
clone size: NA
D gene: TRBD2
V gene: TRBV18
CDR3 length: 15

CDR3 DNA: TGTGCCAGCAGAAAACAGGGAGATGAGAGCAATCAGCCCCAGCATTTT
CDR3 protein: CASRKQGDESNQPQHF
J gene: TRBJ1-5
clone size: NA
D gene: NA
V gene: TRBV27
CDR3 length: 16

CDR3 DNA: TGTGCCAGTAGTACCCCCCGGACAGGGGTAAACTATGGCTACACCTTC
CDR3 protein: CASSTPRTGVNYGYTF
J gene: TRBJ1-2
clone size: NA
D gene: TRBD1
V gene: TRBV19
CDR3 length: 16

CDR3 DNA: TGTGCCAGCAGTTACGAACGACTCACAGATACGCAGTATTTT
CDR3 protein: CASSYERLTDTQYF
J gene: TRBJ2-3
clone size: NA
D gene: NA
V gene: TRBV6-5
CDR3 length: 14

CDR3 DNA: TGCAGCGTTGGGCAGGGGGCCGTAGGGGAAGCTTTCTTT
CDR3 protein: CSVGQGAVGEAFF
J gene: TRBJ1-1
clone size: NA
D gene: TRBD1
V gene: TRBV29-1
CDR3 length: 13

CDR3 DNA: TGTGCCAGCAGCCCTGGGCCGGGTGATAATTCACCCCTCCACTTT
CDR3 protein: CASSPGPGDNSPLHF
J gene: TRBJ1-6
clone size: NA
D gene: NA
V gene: TRBV5-4
CDR3 length: 15

CDR3 DNA: TGTGCCTGGAGTCTTCCTCGGGGGGGGACCGACAATGAGCAGTTCTTC
CDR3 protein: CAWSLPRGGTDNEQFF
J gene: TRBJ2-1
clone size: NA
D gene: TRBD2
V gene: TRBV30
CDR3 length: 16

CDR3 DNA: TGTGCCAGCAGTACGCGGGACAAGAGCTCCTACGAGCAGTACTTC
CDR3 protein: CASSTRDKSSYEQYF
J gene: TRBJ2-7
clone size: NA
D gene: NA
V gene: TRBV6-5
CDR3 length: 15

CDR3 DNA: TGTGCCAGCAGTCGACAGGGAGGGAACACTGAAGCTTTCTTT
CDR3 protein: CASSRQGGNTEAFF
J gene: TRBJ1-1
clone size: NA
D gene: TRBD1
V gene: TRBV6-5
CDR3 length: 14

CDR3 DNA: TGTGCCAGCAGCTTTCGTCAGGGACACGAGCAGTACTTC
CDR3 protein: CASSFRQGHEQYF
J gene: TRBJ2-7
clone size: NA
D gene: NA
V gene: TRBV7-2
CDR3 length: 13

CDR3 DNA: TGTGCCAGCAGCCCCCGGGGTGACACTGAAGCTTTCTTT
CDR3 protein: CASSPRGDTEAFF
J gene: TRBJ1-1
clone size: NA
D gene: NA
V gene: TRBV5-4
CDR3 length: 13

CDR3 DNA: TGCGCCAGCAGCCAGAGGACAGACTACGAGCAGTACTTC
CDR3 protein: CASSQRTDYEQYF
J gene: TRBJ2-7
clone size: NA
D gene: NA
V gene: TRBV4-1
CDR3 length: 13

CDR3 DNA: TGTGCCTGGTCGGACAGGGGCAATCAGCCCCAGCATTTT
CDR3 protein: CAWSDRGNQPQHF
J gene: TRBJ1-5
clone size: NA
D gene: TRBD1
V gene: TRBV30
CDR3 length: 13

CDR3 DNA: TGTGCCAGTGATGGGGCAAGGGGCTACTATGGCTACACCTTC
CDR3 protein: CASDGARGYYGYTF
J gene: TRBJ1-2
clone size: NA
D gene: NA
V gene: TRBV19
CDR3 length: 14

CDR3 DNA: TGTGCCAGCAGTTTACAGGGGGTTAATTCACCCCTCCACTTT
CDR3 protein: CASSLQGVNSPLHF
J gene: TRBJ1-6
clone size: NA
D gene: TRBD1
V gene: TRBV27
CDR3 length: 14

CDR3 DNA: TGTGCCAGCAGGAGGGACAGGGGGAACGAGCAGTACTTC
CDR3 protein: CASRRDRGNEQYF
J gene: TRBJ2-7
clone size: NA
D gene: TRBD1
V gene: TRBV2
CDR3 length: 13

CDR3 DNA: TGTGCCAGCAGCAAAAGGGAGGGGAGCTCCTATAATTCACCCCTCCACTTT
CDR3 protein: CASSKREGSSYNSPLHF
J gene: TRBJ1-6
clone size: NA
D gene: NA
V gene: TRBV21-1
CDR3 length: 17

CDR3 DNA: TGTGCCAGCAGCTCCTGGACGGACCTGAACACTGAAGCTTTCTTT
CDR3 protein: CASSSWTDLNTEAFF
J gene: TRBJ1-1
clone size: few
D gene: NA
V gene: TRBV5-6
CDR3 length: 15

CDR3 DNA: TGTGCCAGCAGTGGGGACAGGGGGCCCGGGGAGCTGTTTTTT
CDR3 protein: CASSGDRGPGELFF
J gene: TRBJ2-2
clone size: NA
D gene: TRBD1
V gene: TRBV6-6
CDR3 length: 14

CDR3 DNA: TGTGCCAGCTCACCGTCCACGAGACAGGGGAACACTGAAGCTTTCTTT
CDR3 protein: CASSPSTRQGNTEAFF
J gene: TRBJ1-1
clone size: NA
D gene: TRBD1
V gene: TRBV18
CDR3 length: 16